The clone carrying this TCR beta chain has only a few counts. Antigen: not known. Germline CDR1 reads LNHDA; CDR2 reads SQIVND (reference sequence). There are 19 residues in the CDR3. V was clipped by 2 bases and J by 1 base; unmatched bases: 9. The data stem from a study of cytomegalovirus exposure and HLA in healthy donors. The PCR employed 60 Vbeta primers together with 13 Jbeta primers. Clones were read by immunoSEQ multiplex PCR, and TCRdb kept only the in-frame ones, dropping some. The sample has over 100,000 clones; roughly 80% are singletons. Each donor was nominally healthy when sampled (though unrecorded immune exposures were likely). Study-level points and caveats: There were some public TCRs occurring in many donors, but most TCR sequences were rare. It was confirmed in vitro that a few of the CMV-associated chains were specific for CMV antigens.

The sample comprised PBMCs. This sequence was found in a woman between 40 and 55 years old in good health and CMV-seronegative. The rearrangement uses TRBV19 and TRBJ1-5, with TRBD1 identical over 12 bases. The CDR3 DNA reads as TGTGCCAGTAGTATAAATCGAGGGACAGGGGGCGGAAGCAATCAGCCCCAGCATTTT. It is translated as CASSINRGTGGGSNQPQHF.